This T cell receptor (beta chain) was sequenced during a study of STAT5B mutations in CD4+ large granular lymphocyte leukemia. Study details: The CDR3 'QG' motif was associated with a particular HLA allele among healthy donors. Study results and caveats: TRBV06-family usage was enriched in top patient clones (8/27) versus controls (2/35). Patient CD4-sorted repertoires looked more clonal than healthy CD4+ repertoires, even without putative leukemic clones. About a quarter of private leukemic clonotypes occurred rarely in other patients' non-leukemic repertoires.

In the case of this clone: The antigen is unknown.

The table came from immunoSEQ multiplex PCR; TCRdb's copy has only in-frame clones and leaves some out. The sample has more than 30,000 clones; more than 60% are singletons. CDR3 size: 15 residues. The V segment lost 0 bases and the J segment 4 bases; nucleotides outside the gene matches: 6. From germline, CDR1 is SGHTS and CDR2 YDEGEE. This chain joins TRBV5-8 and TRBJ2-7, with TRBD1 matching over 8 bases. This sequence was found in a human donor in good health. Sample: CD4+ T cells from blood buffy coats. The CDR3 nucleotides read TGTGCCAGCAGCTTGGCGGGACAGGCGAAGTACGAGCAGTACTTC. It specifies CASSLAGQAKYEQYF. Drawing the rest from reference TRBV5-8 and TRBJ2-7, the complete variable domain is EAGVTQSPTHLIKTRGQQATLRCSPISGHTSVYWYQQALGLGLQFLLWYDEGEERNRGNFPPRFSGRQFPNYSSELNVNALELEDSALYLCASSLAGQAKYEQYFGPGTRLTVT.